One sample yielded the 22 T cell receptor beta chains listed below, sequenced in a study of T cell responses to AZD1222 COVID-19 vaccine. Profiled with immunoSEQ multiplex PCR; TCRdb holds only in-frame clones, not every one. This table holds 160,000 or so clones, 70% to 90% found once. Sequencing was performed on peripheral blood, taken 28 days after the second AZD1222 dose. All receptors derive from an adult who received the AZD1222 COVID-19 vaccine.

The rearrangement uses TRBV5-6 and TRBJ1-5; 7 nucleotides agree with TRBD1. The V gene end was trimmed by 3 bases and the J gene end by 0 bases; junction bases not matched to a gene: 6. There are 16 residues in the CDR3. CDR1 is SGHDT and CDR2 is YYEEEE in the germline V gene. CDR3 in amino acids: CASSSTGQDSNQPQHF. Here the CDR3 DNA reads TGTGCCAGCAGCTCCACTGGACAGGATAGCAATCAGCCCCAGCATTTT.

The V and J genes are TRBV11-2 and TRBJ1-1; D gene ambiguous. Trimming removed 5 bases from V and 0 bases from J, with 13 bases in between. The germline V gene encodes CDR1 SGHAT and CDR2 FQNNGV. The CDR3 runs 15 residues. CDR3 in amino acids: CASSPSRGMNTEAFF. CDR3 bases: TGTGCCAGCAGCCCTAGTAGAGGGATGAACACTGAAGCTTTCTTT.

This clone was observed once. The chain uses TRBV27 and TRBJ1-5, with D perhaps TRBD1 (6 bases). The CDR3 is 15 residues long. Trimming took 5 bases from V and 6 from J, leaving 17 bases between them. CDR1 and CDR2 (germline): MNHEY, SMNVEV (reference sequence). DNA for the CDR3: TGTGCCAGCAGTATAAACAGGGAAGCCCCTCAGCCCCAGCATTTT. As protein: CASSINREAPQPQHF.

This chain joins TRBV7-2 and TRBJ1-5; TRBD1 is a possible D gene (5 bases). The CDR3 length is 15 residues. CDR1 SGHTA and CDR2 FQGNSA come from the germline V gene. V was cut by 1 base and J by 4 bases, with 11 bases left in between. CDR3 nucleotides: TGTGCCAGCAGCTTAGGTTTGGGGGGGAATCAGCCCCAGCATTTT. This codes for CASSLGLGGNQPQHF.

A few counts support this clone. The chain's CDR3 is CASSLAGTVNTEAFF. As DNA, the CDR3 is TGTGCCAGCAGCTTAGCGGGTACAGTGAACACTGAAGCTTTCTTT. The genes are TRBV7-2 and TRBJ1-1; D not certain. The CDR3 sequence is 15 residues long. The germline V gene encodes CDR1 SGHTA and CDR2 FQGNSA. Trimming removed 0 bases at V and 0 bases at J, with 8 bases between.

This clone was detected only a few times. Here the CDR3 reads CASSFGGADTQYF. The CDR3 DNA reads TGTGCCAGCAGCTTCGGGGGGGCAGATACGCAGTATTTT. The V and J genes are TRBV11-3 and TRBJ2-3; 8 bases align to TRBD2. The CDR3 extends over 13 amino acids. The V and J ends lost 3 bases and 4 bases, in that order; junction bases with no gene match: 0. The germline gives CDR1 SGHNT, CDR2 YENEEA.

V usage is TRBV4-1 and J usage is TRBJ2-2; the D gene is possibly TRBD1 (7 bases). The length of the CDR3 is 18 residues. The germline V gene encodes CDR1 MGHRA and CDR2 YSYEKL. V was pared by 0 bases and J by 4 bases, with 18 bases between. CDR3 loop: CASSQEIAGGRSTGELFF. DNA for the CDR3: TGCGCCAGCAGCCAAGAGATCGCAGGGGGGAGAAGCACCGGGGAGCTGTTTTTT.

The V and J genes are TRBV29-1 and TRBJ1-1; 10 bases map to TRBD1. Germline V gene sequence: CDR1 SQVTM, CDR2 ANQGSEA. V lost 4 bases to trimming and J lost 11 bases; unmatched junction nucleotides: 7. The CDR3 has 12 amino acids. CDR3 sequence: CSVGISDRGAFF. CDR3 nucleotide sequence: TGCAGCGTTGGAATTTCGGACAGGGGGGCTTTCTTT. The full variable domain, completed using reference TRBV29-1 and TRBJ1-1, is SAVISQKPSRDICQRGTSLTIQCQVDSQVTMMFWYRQQPGQSLTLIATANQGSEATYESGFVIDKFPISRPNLTFSTLTVSNMSPEDSSIYLCSVGISDRGAFFGQGTRLTVV.

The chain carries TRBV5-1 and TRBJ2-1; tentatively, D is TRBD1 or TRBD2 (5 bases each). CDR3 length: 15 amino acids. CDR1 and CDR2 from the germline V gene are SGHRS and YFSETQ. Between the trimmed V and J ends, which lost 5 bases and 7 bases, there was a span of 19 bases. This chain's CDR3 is CASSSGMGRGNEQFF. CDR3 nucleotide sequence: TGCGCCAGCAGTTCGGGAATGGGGCGCGGGAATGAGCAGTTCTTC. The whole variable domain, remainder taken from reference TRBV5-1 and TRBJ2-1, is KAGVTQTPRYLIKTRGQQVTLSCSPISGHRSVSWYQQTPGQGLQFLFEYFSETQRNKGNFPGRFSGRQFSNSRSEMNVSTLELGDSALYLCASSSGMGRGNEQFFGPGTRLTVL.

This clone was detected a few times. The CDR3 spells CASSWIQGKIYEQYF. In DNA, the CDR3 is TGTGCCAGCAGCTGGATACAGGGGAAAATCTACGAGCAGTACTTC. J is TRBJ2-7 and V is TRBV7-2; 7 nucleotides agree with TRBD1. V trimming: 4 bases; J trimming: 3 bases; junction bases outside the gene matches: 9. There are 15 residues in the CDR3. Germline-derived CDR1 and CDR2 are SGHTA and FQGNSA.

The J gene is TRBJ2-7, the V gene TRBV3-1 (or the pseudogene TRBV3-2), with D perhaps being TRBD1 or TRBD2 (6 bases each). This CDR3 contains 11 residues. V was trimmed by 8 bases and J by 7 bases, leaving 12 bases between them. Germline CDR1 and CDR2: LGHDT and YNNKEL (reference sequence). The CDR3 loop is CASGGPGEQYF. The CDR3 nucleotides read TGTGCCAGCGGGGGGCCAGGGGAGCAGTACTTC.

As DNA, the CDR3 is TGTGCCAGCAGTCGAGGGGGGCGAGGCACAGATACGCAGTATTTT. Amino acid sequence: CASSRGGRGTDTQYF. V and J are TRBV5-4 and TRBJ2-3; D possibly matches TRBD1 or TRBD2 (6 bases each). Trimming pared 5 bases from V and 1 base from J, leaving 14 bases between. Per germline, CDR1 SGHNT and CDR2 YYREEE (reference sequence). The CDR3 runs to 15 residues.

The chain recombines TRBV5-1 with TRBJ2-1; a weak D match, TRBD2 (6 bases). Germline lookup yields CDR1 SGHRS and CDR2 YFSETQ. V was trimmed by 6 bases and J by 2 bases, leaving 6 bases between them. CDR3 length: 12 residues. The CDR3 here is CASTGAYNEQFF. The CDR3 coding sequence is TGCGCCAGCACGGGGGCCTACAATGAGCAGTTCTTC.

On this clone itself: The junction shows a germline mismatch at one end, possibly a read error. CDR3 loop: CASSRTTSYQPQHF. The CDR3 coding sequence is TGTGCCAGCAGCCGGACAACTAGCTATCAGCCCCAGCATTTT. The rearrangement uses TRBV5-6 and TRBJ1-5; TRBD1 is a possible D gene (5 bases). There are 14 residues in the CDR3. Germline V CDR1 and CDR2: SGHDT, YYEEEE.

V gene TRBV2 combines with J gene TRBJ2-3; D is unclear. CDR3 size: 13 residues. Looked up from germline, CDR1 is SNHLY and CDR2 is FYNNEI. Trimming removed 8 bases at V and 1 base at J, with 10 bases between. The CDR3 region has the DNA TGTGCCAGCGAGTTGACCGGCACAGATACGCAGTATTTT. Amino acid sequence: CASELTGTDTQYF.

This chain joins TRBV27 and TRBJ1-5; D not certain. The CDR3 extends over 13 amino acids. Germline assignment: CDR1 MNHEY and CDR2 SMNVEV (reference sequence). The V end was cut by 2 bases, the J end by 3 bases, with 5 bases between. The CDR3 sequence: CASSLRVNQPQHF. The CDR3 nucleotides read TGTGCCAGCAGTTTAAGGGTCAATCAGCCCCAGCATTTT.

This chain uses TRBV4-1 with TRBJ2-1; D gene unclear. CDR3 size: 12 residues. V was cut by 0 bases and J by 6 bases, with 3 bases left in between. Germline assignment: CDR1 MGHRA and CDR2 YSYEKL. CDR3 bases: TGCGCCAGCAGCCAAGACATCAATGAGCAGTTCTTC. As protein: CASSQDINEQFF.

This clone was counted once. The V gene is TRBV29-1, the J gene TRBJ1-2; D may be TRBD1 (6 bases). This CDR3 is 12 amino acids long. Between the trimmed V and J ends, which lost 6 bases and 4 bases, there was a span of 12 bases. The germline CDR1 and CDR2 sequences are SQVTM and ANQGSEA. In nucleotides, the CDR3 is TGCAGCGTAGGACAGACCCTCTATGGCTACACCTTC. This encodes CSVGQTLYGYTF.

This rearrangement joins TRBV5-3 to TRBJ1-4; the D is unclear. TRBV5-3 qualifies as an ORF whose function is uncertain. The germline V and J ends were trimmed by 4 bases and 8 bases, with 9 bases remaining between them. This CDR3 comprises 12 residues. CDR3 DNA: TGTGCCAGAAGCCCGGGATTCGAAAAACTGTTTTTT. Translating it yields CARSPGFEKLFF.

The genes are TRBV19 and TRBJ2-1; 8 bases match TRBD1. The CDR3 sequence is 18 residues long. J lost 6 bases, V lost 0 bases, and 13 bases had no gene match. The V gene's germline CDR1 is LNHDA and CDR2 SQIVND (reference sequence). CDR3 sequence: CASSIDLGIGRGPNEQFF. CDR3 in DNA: TGTGCCAGTAGTATAGATCTTGGTATCGGCAGGGGGCCCAATGAGCAGTTCTTC.

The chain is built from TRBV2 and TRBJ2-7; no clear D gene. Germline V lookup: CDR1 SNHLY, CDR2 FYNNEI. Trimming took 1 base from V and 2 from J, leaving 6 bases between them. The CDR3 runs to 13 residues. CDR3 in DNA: TGTGCCAGCAGTGAAGGGCGACCCTACGAGCAGTACTTC. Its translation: CASSEGRPYEQYF.

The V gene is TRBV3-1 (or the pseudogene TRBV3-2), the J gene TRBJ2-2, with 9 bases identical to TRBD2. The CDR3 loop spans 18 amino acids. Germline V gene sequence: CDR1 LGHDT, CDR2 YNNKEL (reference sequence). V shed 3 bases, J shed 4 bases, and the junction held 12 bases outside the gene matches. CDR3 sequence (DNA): TGTGCCAGCAGCCAGGGATCACCGGGACTAGCTGTCACCGGGGAGCTGTTTTTT. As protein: CASSQGSPGLAVTGELFF.